The 14 T cell receptor beta chains given below trace back to one sample, sequenced in a study of T-cell reconstitution after alpha-beta-depleted transplantation in children. It was with unique molecular identifiers that the TCRbeta library was prepared. A single record per CDR3 protein comes from TCRdb applying MiXCR to the PCR reads. This repertoire shows some 400,000 distinct CDR3 sequences, roughly 22% found once; its top ten account for over 3.5%. The sample here was PBMCs from the stem cell graft donor, taken from the stem cell graft. These receptors originate from a human donor who donated a stem cell graft to a child with acute myeloid leukemia.

Ten or more counts support this clonotype. The V gene is TRBV12-3 or TRBV12-4, the J gene TRBJ2-1; 15 bases align to TRBD2. Trimming removed 5 bases from V and 7 bases from J; junction bases left unmatched: 3. This CDR3 spans 15 amino acids. The CDR3 loop is CASSTGTSGRNEQFF. In DNA form, the CDR3 reads TGTGCCAGCAGTACCGGGACTAGCGGGAGGAATGAGCAGTTCTTC.

J is TRBJ1-2 and V is TRBV28; weak D call: TRBD1 (5 bases). In germline, CDR1 is MDHEN, CDR2 SYDVKM. V dropped 6 bases and J dropped 1 base, with 12 bases sitting between them. The CDR3 contains 14 residues. CDR3 coding DNA: TGTGCCAGCAGCTTAGGGGTCCGTAACTATGGCTACACCTTC. Protein sequence: CASSLGVRNYGYTF.

This clonotype was counted many times. The CDR3 loop reads CASSGLAGDYEQYF. CDR3 nucleotide sequence: TGTGCCAGCAGTGGACTAGCGGGAGACTACGAGCAGTACTTC. V and J are TRBV12-3 or TRBV12-4 and TRBJ2-7, with 13 nucleotides matching TRBD2. The CDR3 is 14 residues long. The trim removed 5 bases at V and 3 bases at J, leaving 1 base unmatched.

This clonotype was observed many times. This chain links TRBV5-1 with TRBJ2-2; D is unclear. This CDR3 comprises 14 residues. The germline gives CDR1 SGHRS, CDR2 YFSETQ. Between the trimmed V and J ends, which lost 4 bases and 4 bases, there was a span of 11 bases. The CDR3 DNA reads as TGCGCCAGCAGCACGGAAGGCGGCACCGGGGAGCTGTTTTTT. This encodes CASSTEGGTGELFF.

This chain links TRBV28 with TRBJ2-1; D is possibly TRBD2 (7 bases). Germline V CDR1 and CDR2: MDHEN, SYDVKM. The germline V and J ends were trimmed by 7 bases and 5 bases, with 24 bases remaining between them. The CDR3 is 17 amino acids. The CDR3 coding sequence is TGTGCCAGCAATCCCCTGTCCGGGGGGCTTAAGAACAATGAGCAGTTCTTC. As protein: CASNPLSGGLKNNEQFF.

This clonotype was seen only a few times. The V and J genes are TRBV20-1 and TRBJ1-1; D gene ambiguous. The CDR3 is made up of 13 amino acids. The germline V and J ends were trimmed by 6 bases and 1 base, with 12 bases remaining between them. Per germline, CDR1 DFQATT and CDR2 SNEGSKA (reference sequence). The CDR3 reads CSADQVGNTEAFF. CDR3 DNA sequence: TGCAGTGCCGATCAGGTTGGGAACACTGAAGCTTTCTTT.

This clonotype was observed at least ten times. The V gene is TRBV6-5, the J gene TRBJ2-5, with D tentatively TRBD1 (7 bases). This CDR3 spans 13 amino acids. Germline CDR1 reads MNHEY; CDR2 reads SVGAGI. Trimming took 6 bases from V and 5 from J, leaving 13 bases between them. The CDR3 loop reads CASRTGRWETQYF. CDR3 nucleotides: TGTGCCAGCAGGACAGGGAGGTGGGAGACCCAGTACTTC.

This clonotype showed up just a few times. V usage is TRBV6-1 and J usage is TRBJ1-3; TRBD1 aligns across 7 bases. The V segment lost 10 bases and the J segment 0 bases; nucleotides outside the gene matches: 9. Germline V gene sequence: CDR1 MNHNS, CDR2 SASEGT. The CDR3 extends over 15 amino acids. DNA for the CDR3: TGTGCCACTCGTGGGACAGTCTACTCTGGAAACACCATATATTTT. Translation: CATRGTVYSGNTIYF.

The rearrangement joins TRBV15 to TRBJ1-1; D is undetermined. The CDR3 runs to 13 residues. Germline V gives CDR1 LNHNV, CDR2 YYDKDF (reference sequence). The V end was cut by 5 bases, the J end by 2 bases, with 9 bases between. The CDR3 DNA follows: TGTGCCACCAGCTTGGGATTTAACACTGAAGCTTTCTTT. This sequence encodes CATSLGFNTEAFF.

The chain has TRBV7-8 and TRBJ2-7, with D perhaps TRBD2 (6 bases). The CDR3 loop spans 15 amino acids. Per germline, CDR1 SGHVS and CDR2 FQNEAQ. With 3 bases removed from V and 2 bases from J, the gap between germline ends came to 14 bases. The DNA of the CDR3 is TGTGCCAGCAGCTTTAGGACGGAGGGAACCTACGAGCAGTACTTC. Its translation: CASSFRTEGTYEQYF.

This sequence joins TRBV20-1 and TRBJ1-5; D is uncertain. Germline CDR1 and CDR2: DFQATT and SNEGSKA (reference sequence). The V end lost 0 bases, the J end lost 0 bases, and 9 bases lay between the germline ends. This CDR3 has 15 residues. CDR3 amino acids: CSARDPVSSNQPQHF. In DNA form, the CDR3 reads TGCAGTGCTAGAGATCCTGTTTCTAGCAATCAGCCCCAGCATTTT.

This clonotype was observed a handful of times. The rearrangement joins TRBV20-1 to TRBJ2-5; weak D call: TRBD2 (6 bases). This CDR3 has 15 residues. CDR1 and CDR2 from the germline V gene are DFQATT and SNEGSKA (reference sequence). V lost 2 bases, J lost 5 bases, and 18 bases lay in between. The CDR3 region has the DNA TGCAGTGCTAGACCCTACGGGAGCACGTGGGAGACCCAGTACTTC. Its translation: CSARPYGSTWETQYF.

This clonotype was counted a few times. This sequence joins TRBV5-1 and TRBJ1-2, with a possible D match to TRBD1 (5 bases). CDR1 SGHRS and CDR2 YFSETQ come from the germline V gene. Trimming removed 5 bases from V and 8 bases from J, with 19 bases in between. There are 14 residues in the CDR3. CDR3 in DNA: TGCGCCAGCAGAGACACCGGGACTACGGGAGGCTACACCTTC. It is translated as CASRDTGTTGGYTF.

CDR3 amino acids: CASSKESWRAITEAFF. Written as DNA, the CDR3 is TGTGCCAGCAGCAAAGAGAGTTGGAGGGCCATCACTGAAGCTTTCTTT. J is TRBJ1-1 and V is TRBV21-1. TRBV21-1 is assigned pseudogene status. The CDR3 is 16 amino acids.